The clone carrying this T cell receptor beta chain was picked up one time. The antigen is not known. Germline CDR1 and CDR2: SGHRS and YFSETQ. The V gene end was trimmed by 6 bases and the J gene end by 5 bases; junction bases not matched to a gene: 7. The CDR3 loop spans 14 amino acids. These data come from a study of T cell responses to AZD1222 COVID-19 vaccine. The method was immunoSEQ multiplex PCR; TCRdb's version includes in-frame clones alone and lacks a portion of them. The table has 110,000 to 150,000 clones, about 90% seen once. Study outcomes and limitations: Sampled repertoires all dated from after the peak T cell response. Clonal diversity may have been underestimated, and the donors were mostly white British, with more females than males. A rise in Spike-specific TCR breadth and depth followed two AZD1222 doses. Within unmutated variant regions lay the reported targets of nearly half of spike-specific TCRs.

This clonotype was sampled from an adult who received the AZD1222 COVID-19 vaccine. The chain uses TRBV5-1 and TRBJ1-4; 7 bases align to TRBD1. This material consisted of peripheral blood, taken 28 days after the second AZD1222 dose. CDR3 region: CASTSGTANEKLFF. The DNA of the CDR3 is TGCGCCAGCACTTCCGGGACAGCGAATGAAAAACTGTTTTTT.